The 6 T cell receptor beta chains below all came from one sample that was sequenced in a study of blood T cell repertoires in COVID-19. Profiling relied on immunoSEQ multiplex PCR, and the TCRdb table lists in-frame clones only, not all of them. The sample has some 360,000 clones, about nine tenths seen once. The source material was PBMCs or T cells enriched from blood (not recorded which). The receptors were sampled from a woman in her thirties who had been exposed to COVID-19.

V and J are TRBV11-3 and TRBJ2-7, with D perhaps TRBD2 (5 bases). V was shortened by 1 base and J by 9 bases, with 16 bases between the two germline ends. Germline V gene sequence: CDR1 SGHNT, CDR2 YENEEA. CDR3 length: 14 residues. The DNA of the CDR3 is TGTGCCAGCAGCTTAGTGAGGGAATCTCGCGGGCAGTACTTC. Its protein is CASSLVRESRGQYF.

The chain joins TRBV9 to TRBJ1-2; D gene uncertain. The CDR3 is 12 amino acids. Per germline, CDR1 SGDLS and CDR2 YYNGEE. V lost 4 bases, J lost 6 bases, and 10 bases lay in between. The DNA for the CDR3 is TGTGCCAGCAGCCCCGGGGATCATGGCTACACCTTC. This sequence encodes CASSPGDHGYTF.

The CDR3 protein is CASSLRAGANYGYTF. The DNA for the CDR3 is TGCGCCAGCAGCTTGAGGGCAGGGGCTAACTATGGCTACACCTTC. The J gene is TRBJ1-2, the V gene TRBV5-1; D possibly corresponds to TRBD1 (6 bases). V gave up 1 base and J gave up 0 bases, with 10 bases separating them. From germline, CDR1 is SGHRS and CDR2 YFSETQ. The CDR3 loop spans 15 amino acids.

This chain uses TRBV28 with TRBJ2-7, with 9 bases that match TRBD1. This CDR3 comprises 13 residues. Germline CDR1 reads MDHEN; CDR2 reads SYDVKM. The junction had 4 bases not matched to a gene; V was cut back by 4 bases and J by 6 bases. The CDR3 DNA sequence: TGTGCCAGCAGTTCCGGACAGGGGACCGAGCAGTACTTC. Translation: CASSSGQGTEQYF.

In its sample, this clone was seen a few times. The chain is built from TRBV29-1 and TRBJ1-1; D unresolved. The germline V gene has CDR1 SQVTM and CDR2 ANQGSEA. The V end was cut by 3 bases, the J end by 0 bases, with 14 bases between. The CDR3 length is 15 residues. In DNA, the CDR3 is TGCAGCGTTGAGGCCAGGCAGCAGCTGAACACTGAAGCTTTCTTT. This encodes CSVEARQQLNTEAFF.

The chain carries TRBV6-1 and TRBJ2-3, with 11 bases identical to TRBD2. With 3 bases clipped from V and 2 bases from J, the junction kept 10 bases outside the gene matches. The CDR3 is 18 amino acids. CDR1 is MNHNS and CDR2 is SASEGT in the germline V gene. CDR3 residues: CASSEGFSGRDYTDTQYF. The DNA for the CDR3 is TGTGCCAGCAGTGAGGGTTTTAGCGGGAGGGACTACACAGATACGCAGTATTTT.